One and the same sample provided the 32 T cell receptor beta chains below, sequenced in a study of blood T cell repertoires in COVID-19. This table comes from immunoSEQ multiplex PCR, and its TCRdb copy is limited to in-frame clones, with some not included. The table has about 90,000 clones, roughly 84% seen once. Sequencing was done on a sample of peripheral blood. The source is a woman older than 75 with active or convalescent COVID-19.

V usage is TRBV5-4 and J usage is TRBJ2-3; 11 nucleotides agree with TRBD2. The germline V gene encodes CDR1 SGHNT and CDR2 YYREEE (reference sequence). This CDR3 is built from 14 residues. With V trimmed by 7 bases and J by 10 bases, 11 bases remained unmatched. CDR3 sequence: CASSTTSGIDAQYF. The CDR3 DNA reads as TGTGCCAGCTCTACGACTAGCGGGATTGATGCGCAGTATTTT.

The chain combines TRBV7-2 with TRBJ2-3; the match to TRBD2 covers 10 bases. Germline V gene lookup returns CDR1 SGHTA and CDR2 FQGNSA. V shed 0 bases, J shed 9 bases, and the junction held 6 bases outside the gene matches. The CDR3 has 15 residues. CDR3 nucleotides: TGTGCCAGCAGCTTAGCGCCCAGCGGGGGGGCGACGCAGTATTTT. This encodes CASSLAPSGGATQYF.

V and J are TRBV6-6 and TRBJ2-1; 11 bases map to TRBD2. The germline CDR1 and CDR2 sequences are MNHNY and SVGAGI (reference sequence). The CDR3 consists of 15 residues. V was clipped by 6 bases and J by 7 bases; unmatched bases: 8. CDR3 nucleotide sequence: TGTGCCAGCAGGCCTAGCGGGGGGCCTCCTAATGAGCAGTTCTTC. Protein product: CASRPSGGPPNEQFF.

This chain links TRBV6-2 or TRBV6-3 with TRBJ1-1; perhaps TRBD1 as D (6 bases). CDR1 and CDR2 (germline): MNHEY, SVGEGT. The V gene lost 6 bases and the J gene lost 5 bases, with 16 bases spanning the gap. This CDR3 region has 14 residues. The CDR3 loop reads CASSSTGTRTEAFF. CDR3 coding DNA: TGTGCCAGCAGCTCTACCGGGACAAGGACTGAAGCTTTCTTT.

The J gene is TRBJ2-7, the V gene TRBV5-1, with TRBD2 identical over 8 bases. Germline V gene lookup returns CDR1 SGHRS and CDR2 YFSETQ. Losses at the gene ends were 4 bases for V and 7 bases for J; bases not matched to a gene: 10. CDR3 length equals 14 residues. CDR3 coding DNA: TGCGCCAGCAGCCCCGGGACTAGTAGTGGGGAGCAGTACTTC. As protein: CASSPGTSSGEQYF. The whole variable domain, filled in from reference TRBV5-1 and TRBJ2-7, reads KAGVTQTPRYLIKTRGQQVTLSCSPISGHRSVSWYQQTPGQGLQFLFEYFSETQRNKGNFPGRFSGRQFSNSRSEMNVSTLELGDSALYLCASSPGTSSGEQYFGPGTRLTVT.

This chain uses TRBV11-2 with TRBJ1-2, with D possibly TRBD1 on 5 matching bases. This CDR3 spans 14 amino acids. Germline V CDR1 and CDR2: SGHAT, FQNNGV. Trimming removed 3 bases at V and 0 bases at J, with 8 bases between. CDR3 sequence: CASSFGGANYGYTF. In DNA, the CDR3 is TGTGCCAGCAGCTTCGGGGGGGCTAACTATGGCTACACCTTC.

This chain uses TRBV27 with TRBJ2-1, with D possibly matching TRBD2 (6 bases). The CDR3 length is 17 residues. Germline V CDR1 and CDR2: MNHEY, SMNVEV (reference sequence). Trimming took 6 bases from V and 0 from J, leaving 18 bases between them. Here the CDR3 reads CASRSQEGVGSYNEQFF. The CDR3 region has the DNA TGTGCCAGCAGATCCCAGGAGGGAGTAGGCTCCTACAATGAGCAGTTCTTC.

This chain uses TRBV27 with TRBJ2-7; 7 nucleotides line up with TRBD1. Germline lookup yields CDR1 MNHEY and CDR2 SMNVEV (reference sequence). V shed 6 bases, J shed 6 bases, and the junction held 11 bases outside the gene matches. The CDR3 is 14 residues long. The CDR3 DNA is TGTGCCAGCAGGCCGGGACAGATCCGCGCCGAGCAGTACTTC. Translation gives CASRPGQIRAEQYF.

V is TRBV5-1 and J is TRBJ2-3, with 7 bases lining up with TRBD1. This CDR3 is 15 amino acids long. The J segment lost 5 bases and the V segment lost 0 bases, leaving 6 bases of the junction unmatched. Germline V gene lookup returns CDR1 SGHRS and CDR2 YFSETQ. CDR3 sequence: CASSLDGQGEDTQYF. CDR3 DNA: TGCGCCAGCAGCTTGGATGGGCAGGGGGAAGATACGCAGTATTTT.

This clone appeared once. The J gene is TRBJ2-7, the V gene TRBV5-1, with D possibly matching TRBD1 (5 bases). Trimming took 1 base from V and 4 from J, leaving 18 bases between them. Germline V gene data show CDR1 as SGHRS and CDR2 as YFSETQ. The CDR3 spans 16 residues. CDR3 nucleotide sequence: TGCGCCAGCAGCTTGTTAGCAGGGTCTGGAGATTACGAGCAGTACTTC. Its protein product is CASSLLAGSGDYEQYF.

The V gene is TRBV19, the J gene TRBJ2-2; the D gene is possibly TRBD1 (5 bases). The CDR3 is 16 amino acids. The germline CDR1 and CDR2 sequences are LNHDA and SQIVND (reference sequence). The V end lost 1 base, the J end lost 6 bases, and 15 bases lay between the germline ends. The DNA of the CDR3 is TGTGCCAGTAGTATAGGGGTCCCACCCAGGGCCGGGGAGCTGTTTTTT. It codes for CASSIGVPPRAGELFF.

The gene calls are TRBV25-1 and TRBJ1-6, with 9 bases aligning to TRBD1. Trimming at V came to 8 bases and at J to 7 bases, leaving 3 bases not matched to a gene. Looked up from germline, CDR1 is MGHDK and CDR2 is SYGVNS. The CDR3 covers 13 residues. In nucleotides, the CDR3 is TGTGCCAGCGGGGGGACAGGGAATTCACCCCTCCACTTT. Its translation is CASGGTGNSPLHF.

The chain uses TRBV14 and TRBJ1-1; D not certain. Per germline, CDR1 SGHDN and CDR2 FVKESK. The CDR3 runs to 15 residues. V gave up 0 bases and J gave up 0 bases, with 8 bases separating them. The DNA for the CDR3 is TGTGCCAGCAGCCAAGATCGGGGTCTGAACACTGAAGCTTTCTTT. Encoded protein: CASSQDRGLNTEAFF.

The V and J genes are TRBV15 and TRBJ1-5; D is ambiguous. In germline, CDR1 is LNHNV, CDR2 YYDKDF (reference sequence). CDR3 length: 17 amino acids. The V end lost 0 bases, the J end lost 0 bases, and 12 bases lay between the germline ends. The CDR3 DNA follows: TGTGCCACCAGCAGAGATCTGCGAGGATATAGCAATCAGCCCCAGCATTTT. The encoded protein is CATSRDLRGYSNQPQHF.

This clone was detected only a few times. The V and J genes are TRBV2 and TRBJ1-5; D not certain. This CDR3 spans 14 amino acids. In germline, CDR1 is SNHLY, CDR2 FYNNEI. V was cut by 1 base and J by 6 bases, with 10 bases left in between. The DNA of the CDR3 is TGTGCCAGCAGTGAAGGGGCTGAGTTTCAGCCCCAGCATTTT. Protein sequence: CASSEGAEFQPQHF.

The chain carries TRBV28 and TRBJ1-2; TRBD1 matches at 10 bases. J gave up 2 bases and V 4 bases, and 10 bases lay outside the gene matches. Germline V gene lookup returns CDR1 MDHEN and CDR2 SYDVKM. The length of the CDR3 is 17 residues. CDR3 sequence: CASSWVPGQGVNYGYTF. In nucleotides, the CDR3 is TGTGCCAGCAGTTGGGTCCCCGGACAGGGGGTAAACTATGGCTACACCTTC.

The chain joins TRBV2 to TRBJ2-7; TRBD2 aligns across 12 bases. CDR3 size: 15 residues. Germline trimming cut 2 bases from V and 3 bases from J; bases unmatched to any gene: 2. Germline CDR1 is SNHLY and CDR2 is FYNNEI. The CDR3 coding sequence is TGTGCCAGCAGTGAACAGGGACTAGCGGGCTACGAGCAGTACTTC. It translates to CASSEQGLAGYEQYF. Based on the CDR3 plus reference TRBV2 and TRBJ2-7, the full variable domain is EPEVTQTPSHQVTQMGQEVILRCVPISNHLYFYWYRQILGQKVEFLVSFYNNEISEKSEIFDDQFSVERPDGSNFTLKIRSTKLEDSAMYFCASSEQGLAGYEQYFGPGTRLTVT.

A few counts support this clone. Different DNA sequences within this sample yield the same CDR3. The chain couples TRBV18 to TRBJ1-2; D is possibly TRBD1 (5 bases). The V and J ends lost 2 bases and 1 base respectively, with 5 bases between them. The length of the CDR3 is 13 residues. Germline CDR1 reads KGHSH; CDR2 reads LQKENI. Here the CDR3 DNA reads TGTGCCAGCTCACCAGACAGTAACTATGGCTACACCTTC. It encodes CASSPDSNYGYTF.

The V call is TRBV13, the J call TRBJ1-6; no clear D gene. Trimming pared 0 bases from V and 7 bases from J, leaving 10 bases between. The CDR3 length is 15 residues. CDR1 PRHDT and CDR2 FYEKMQ come from the germline V gene (reference sequence). The CDR3 sequence: CASSLGIGGNSPLHF. CDR3 sequence (DNA): TGTGCCAGCAGCTTAGGAATAGGCGGGAATTCACCCCTCCACTTT.

The V and J genes are TRBV7-6 and TRBJ2-3, with 8 bases matching TRBD2. With V trimmed by 5 bases and J by 1 base, 8 bases remained unmatched. This CDR3 is built from 16 residues. From germline, CDR1 is SGHVS and CDR2 FNYEAQ. The CDR3 DNA reads TGTGCCAGCAGCCCCCTCGGGGGGGCCGGCACAGATACGCAGTATTTT. It specifies CASSPLGGAGTDTQYF.

V is TRBV6-5 and J is TRBJ2-4; the D gene is possibly TRBD2 (6 bases). This CDR3 has 14 amino acids. The V end was cut by 6 bases, the J end by 6 bases, with 15 bases between. CDR1 is MNHEY and CDR2 is SVGAGI in the germline V gene. CDR3 sequence (DNA): TGTGCCAGCAGCTCGGGACTCCCCGGAAACATTCAGTACTTC. Translation gives CASSSGLPGNIQYF.

This clone showed up just a few times. The chain is built from TRBV1 and TRBJ1-2. TRBV1 corresponds to a pseudogene. This CDR3 comprises 14 residues. This CDR3 is CTSSQGNGGQGYTF. Written as DNA, the CDR3 is TGCACCAGCAGCCAAGGGAACGGGGGTCAAGGCTACACCTTC.

As DNA, the CDR3 is TGTGCCAGCAGCTTTAGGCAGGGAGGTAACTATGGCTACACCTTC. Protein: CASSFRQGGNYGYTF. This chain connects TRBV5-6 to TRBJ1-2; TRBD1 might be the D (5 bases). Trimming removed 2 bases from V and 1 base from J, with 12 bases in between. Germline CDR1 is SGHDT and CDR2 is YYEEEE. The CDR3 is 15 amino acids.

The J gene is TRBJ1-5, the V gene TRBV19, with D maybe TRBD1 (5 bases). The CDR3 contains 12 residues. Germline lookup yields CDR1 LNHDA and CDR2 SQIVND (reference sequence). Deletions cut 11 bases from V and 0 bases from J, with 8 bases between. The CDR3 is CAGGYSNQPQHF. The CDR3 DNA reads TGTGCCGGGGGGTATAGCAATCAGCCCCAGCATTTT.

The V gene is TRBV28, the J gene TRBJ2-5; D remains unclear. CDR1 MDHEN and CDR2 SYDVKM come from the germline V gene. The CDR3 is 12 residues long. The V gene lost 6 bases and the J gene lost 4 bases, with 9 bases spanning the gap. The CDR3 region is CASRAPSETQYF. CDR3 DNA: TGTGCCAGCAGGGCTCCATCAGAGACCCAGTACTTC.

The chain recombines TRBV25-1 with TRBJ2-1; TRBD1 matches 8 bases. V trimming: 5 bases; J trimming: 2 bases; junction bases outside the gene matches: 8. Germline-derived CDR1 and CDR2 are MGHDK and SYGVNS. CDR3 length equals 16 residues. The CDR3 DNA sequence: TGTGCCAGCAGTCCCCATGGGACAGGTGCCTACAATGAGCAGTTCTTC. Translating gives CASSPHGTGAYNEQFF.

The chain has TRBV19 and TRBJ2-3, with 10 positions matching TRBD1. The CDR3 length is 15 residues. In germline, CDR1 is LNHDA, CDR2 SQIVND (reference sequence). Trimming removed 5 bases from V and 9 bases from J; junction bases left unmatched: 11. The CDR3 sequence: CASSPRDRGARTQYF. The CDR3 DNA sequence: TGTGCCAGTAGTCCCCGGGACAGGGGAGCTCGGACGCAGTATTTT.

The chain is built from TRBV28 and TRBJ1-1; the D is unclear. Germline CDR1 is MDHEN and CDR2 is SYDVKM. The CDR3 runs to 11 residues. Trimming took 9 bases from V and 8 from J, leaving 13 bases between them. The CDR3 bases are TGTGCCAGACTACACTTAAGGGAAGCTTTCTTT. It encodes CARLHLREAFF. The full variable domain, rest sourced from reference TRBV28 and TRBJ1-1, is DVKVTQSSRYLVKRTGEKVFLECVQDMDHENMFWYRQDPGLGLRLIYFSYDVKMKEKGDIPEGYSVSREKKERFSLILESASTNQTSMYLCARLHLREAFFGQGTRLTVV.

In this sample, this clone turned up once. The V and J genes are TRBV6-2 or TRBV6-3 and TRBJ1-5; no clear D gene. From germline, CDR1 is MNHEY and CDR2 SVGEGT. This CDR3 is built from 12 residues. The V gene lost 4 bases and the J gene lost 9 bases, with 10 bases spanning the gap. The CDR3 here is CASSSGAGPQHF. In DNA form, the CDR3 reads TGTGCCAGCAGTTCTGGTGCGGGGCCCCAGCATTTT.

V and J are TRBV15 and TRBJ2-3; 9 nucleotides align to TRBD2. CDR3 length: 16 amino acids. V lost 0 bases, J lost 6 bases, and 7 bases stayed unmatched. Germline V gene sequence: CDR1 LNHNV, CDR2 YYDKDF (reference sequence). The CDR3 DNA sequence: TGTGCCACCAGCAGAGACCCCAGCGGGGGGCTGGATACGCAGTATTTT. This codes for CATSRDPSGGLDTQYF.

This clone has a handful of counts. The chain is built from TRBV28 and TRBJ1-1; 7 nucleotides align to TRBD1. The CDR3 totals 15 residues. Unmatched junction bases numbered 3, after V lost 2 bases and J lost 0 bases. Germline V gives CDR1 MDHEN, CDR2 SYDVKM. This CDR3 is CASSLLTGLNTEAFF. CDR3 nucleotides: TGTGCCAGCAGTTTACTGACAGGGTTGAACACTGAAGCTTTCTTT.

The chain recombines TRBV28 with TRBJ1-5, with a possible D match to TRBD1 (5 bases). Trimming cost V 2 bases and J 4 bases, with 9 bases left between them. This CDR3 spans 14 amino acids. The germline V gene has CDR1 MDHEN and CDR2 SYDVKM. In nucleotides, the CDR3 is TGTGCCAGCAGTTTAGGGGCCCCTAATCAGCCCCAGCATTTT. Amino acid sequence: CASSLGAPNQPQHF.